One and the same sample provided the 15 T cell receptor beta chains below, sequenced in a study of molecular identifiers for immune sequencing clone quantification (dated by TCRdb to the late 2010s). The library was made by PCR. The instrument given in TCRdb is Illumina HiSeq 4000. TCRdb reanalyzed the raw reads on its own, using fastp at Q25 for trimming and MiXCR for clone calling, and kept in-frame beta chains. Duplicate CDR3 protein sequences are folded into a single record with the most common DNA and genes. A total of 63,000 or so distinct CDR3 sequences appear in this sample, less than 20% of them only once. The ten largest clones add up to 1.4% to 1.5% of the sample. The sequencing sample was made of naive CD8+ T cells from blood, with Jurkat cell RNA spiked in. Interpreted using the paper, the cell subset or site label stands for: FACS-sorted CD8+CD4-CCR7+CD45RA+ naive T cells. Receptor source: a human donor in good health. Some libraries in this study had Jurkat cell RNA spiked in.

Ten or more counts support this clonotype. An end of the junction does not agree with germline; a read error may underlie this. The rearrangement uses TRBV9 and TRBJ2-2, with 9 bases identical to TRBD1. CDR1 and CDR2 from the germline V gene are SGDLS and YYNGEE. The CDR3 is made up of 18 amino acids. CDR3 bases: TGTGCCAGCAGCGCCGAAACCTCCGGGACAGGGATCACCAGGGAGCTGTTTTTT. It encodes CASSAETSGTGITRELFF.

This clonotype occurred many times. J is TRBJ1-1 and V is TRBV4-3; D remains unclear. The CDR3 sequence is 13 residues long. Per the germline V gene, CDR1 is LGHNA and CDR2 is YSLEER. Trimming stripped 0 bases from V and 5 bases from J, with 7 bases between. As DNA, the CDR3 is TGCGCCAGCAGCCAAGAGCGGTGGACTGAAGCTTTCTTT. This gives the protein CASSQERWTEAFF.

This clonotype was recorded at least ten times. The chain employs TRBV6-2 or TRBV6-3 and TRBJ2-7; 15 nucleotides line up with TRBD2. The CDR3 runs to 14 residues. The V and J ends lost 6 bases and 7 bases, in that order; junction bases with no gene match: 4. Germline values: CDR1 MNHEY, CDR2 SVGEGT. CDR3 loop: CASRGLAGGREQYF. The DNA of the CDR3 is TGTGCCAGCAGAGGACTAGCGGGAGGGCGGGAGCAGTACTTC.

This clonotype was recorded many times. The chain has TRBV7-8 and TRBJ1-4; D is perhaps TRBD1 (5 bases). Germline V gene sequence: CDR1 SGHVS, CDR2 FQNEAQ. The CDR3 is 16 residues long. The V and J ends lost 2 bases and 3 bases respectively, with 13 bases between them. The CDR3 sequence: CASSLYEGVPNEKLFF. In nucleotides, the CDR3 is TGTGCCAGCAGCTTATATGAAGGGGTCCCTAATGAAAAACTGTTTTTT. The full variable domain, rest sourced from reference TRBV7-8 and TRBJ1-4, is GAGVSQSPRYKVAKRGQDVALRCDPISGHVSLFWYQQALGQGPEFLTYFQNEAQLDKSGLPSDRFFAERPEGSVSTLKIQRTQQEDSAVYLCASSLYEGVPNEKLFFGSGTQLSVL.

The CDR3 reads CASSSTSTGDEQYF. The DNA of the CDR3 is TGTGCCAGCAGTTCAACCTCAACAGGGGACGAGCAGTACTTC. V and J are TRBV6-5 and TRBJ2-7; 7 bases agree with TRBD1. V lost 4 bases, J lost 5 bases, and 8 bases stayed unmatched. CDR1 MNHEY and CDR2 SVGAGI come from the germline V gene. The CDR3 has 14 amino acids.

In this sample, this clonotype turned up many times. CDR3 sequence (DNA): TGTGCCAGCAGTACACAGGGTTGGGGCACTGAAGCTTTCTTT. Translated, it gives CASSTQGWGTEAFF. The V call is TRBV6-5, the J call TRBJ1-1, with D tentatively TRBD1 (6 bases). V lost 5 bases, J lost 4 bases, and 14 bases lay in between. CDR3 length: 14 amino acids. The germline V gene has CDR1 MNHEY and CDR2 SVGAGI.

This clonotype appeared many times. This sequence joins TRBV6-5 and TRBJ2-7, with TRBD2 matching 7 bases. CDR3 length: 13 amino acids. The V and J ends lost 2 bases and 7 bases, in that order; junction bases with no gene match: 5. In germline, CDR1 is MNHEY, CDR2 SVGAGI. CDR3 loop: CASSYGTGGEQYF. The CDR3 DNA is TGTGCCAGCAGTTACGGGACCGGGGGGGAGCAGTACTTC.

This clonotype was counted at least ten times. This chain links TRBV27 with TRBJ2-1; no reliable D call. The V gene's germline CDR1 is MNHEY and CDR2 SMNVEV (reference sequence). Trimming took 3 bases from V and 2 from J, leaving 5 bases between them. This CDR3 region has 13 residues. CDR3 amino acids: CASSLDAYNEQFF. The CDR3 bases are TGTGCCAGCAGTTTGGACGCCTACAATGAGCAGTTCTTC.

Of note for this clonotype: Compared with germline, one end of the junction differs, possibly owing to a read error. The chain links TRBV5-6 to TRBJ1-5; D may be TRBD1 (6 bases). CDR3 length: 15 residues. Germline loops: CDR1 SGHDT, CDR2 YYEEEE. CDR3 sequence (DNA): TGTGCCCGCAGCTTGGGGGGCTATGGCAATCAGCCCCAGCATTTT. Amino acid sequence: CARSLGGYGNQPQHF.

The V gene is TRBV19, the J gene TRBJ2-1; the match to TRBD2 covers 11 bases. Germline V lookup: CDR1 LNHDA, CDR2 SQIVND (reference sequence). With V trimmed by 5 bases and J by 9 bases, 3 bases remained unmatched. CDR3 length: 13 amino acids. CDR3 amino acids: CASSVLAGAEQFF. CDR3 in DNA: TGTGCCAGTAGTGTACTAGCGGGAGCTGAGCAGTTCTTC.

This rearrangement joins TRBV13 to TRBJ1-5; D gene uncertain. Per germline, CDR1 PRHDT and CDR2 FYEKMQ (reference sequence). This CDR3 is built from 15 residues. Trimming took 7 bases from V and 9 from J, leaving 22 bases between them. The CDR3 loop is CASITPLDRRRPQHF. The DNA for the CDR3 is TGTGCCAGCATCACCCCCCTGGACCGGCGTCGGCCCCAGCATTTT.

This clonotype has just a few counts. The chain employs TRBV19 and TRBJ2-1, with TRBD2 as a possible D gene (5 bases). There are 13 residues in the CDR3. CDR1 and CDR2 from the germline V gene are LNHDA and SQIVND (reference sequence). V gave up 5 bases and J gave up 4 bases, with 9 bases separating them. As DNA, the CDR3 is TGTGCCAGTAGTCGGACTTCTTACAATGAGCAGTTCTTC. Translated, it gives CASSRTSYNEQFF.

This clonotype was observed at least ten times. The chain links TRBV11-2 to TRBJ2-3; D is perhaps TRBD2 (6 bases). Germline assignment: CDR1 SGHAT and CDR2 FQNNGV. Trimming shortened V by 8 bases and J by 2 bases, and 11 bases separated the two germline ends. The CDR3 has 13 residues. CDR3 amino acids: CASLSGSTDTQYF. CDR3 DNA sequence: TGTGCCAGCCTTAGCGGATCCACAGATACGCAGTATTTT.

The CDR3 sequence: CATSPGGSGRETQETQYF. The CDR3 DNA reads TGTGCCACCAGTCCTGGGGGCAGCGGGAGAGAAACGCAAGAGACCCAGTACTTC. The chain joins TRBV15 to TRBJ2-5; 8 bases are shared with TRBD2. V dropped 6 bases and J dropped 2; count of bases not matched to a gene: 17. Germline CDR1 reads LNHNV; CDR2 reads YYDKDF (reference sequence). CDR3 size: 18 residues.

This clonotype was detected ten times or more. This chain uses TRBV6-2 or TRBV6-3 with TRBJ2-6; 7 bases agree with TRBD1. The trim removed 6 bases at V and 2 bases at J, leaving 7 bases unmatched. The germline V gene encodes CDR1 MNHEY and CDR2 SVGEGT. This CDR3 comprises 16 residues. CDR3: CASRLIQGTGANVLTF. CDR3 coding DNA: TGTGCCAGCAGACTGATACAGGGGACTGGGGCCAACGTCCTGACTTTC.